The 3 T cell receptor beta chains listed next were all sequenced from one sample in a study of blood T cell repertoires in COVID-19. Generated by immunoSEQ multiplex PCR, the TCRdb table keeps only in-frame clones and is missing some. The sample includes tens of thousands of clones, approximately 80% of them seen just once. The sequencing input was peripheral blood. The receptors here all came from a man between 65 and 85 years old with COVID-19, enrolled during active disease.

This clone has more than one count but fewer than ten. The gene calls are TRBV28 and TRBJ1-6; maybe TRBD1 (6 bases). Germline values: CDR1 MDHEN, CDR2 SYDVKM. The CDR3 runs 15 residues. Trimming took 2 bases from V and 7 from J, leaving 12 bases between them. The CDR3 is CASSLAEGGNSPLHF. CDR3 DNA sequence: TGTGCCAGCAGTTTAGCGGAGGGGGGGAATTCACCCCTCCACTTT. The full variable domain, completed using reference TRBV28 and TRBJ1-6, is DVKVTQSSRYLVKRTGEKVFLECVQDMDHENMFWYRQDPGLGLRLIYFSYDVKMKEKGDIPEGYSVSREKKERFSLILESASTNQTSMYLCASSLAEGGNSPLHFGNGTRLTVT.

The rearrangement links TRBV3-1 (or the pseudogene TRBV3-2) to TRBJ2-7; D not certain. This CDR3 has 13 amino acids. Germline lookup yields CDR1 LGHDT and CDR2 YNNKEL (reference sequence). The V end was cut by 3 bases, the J end by 12 bases, with 18 bases between. CDR3 DNA sequence: TGTGCCAGCAGCCATATGAGCCCTGCCTCGTGGTACTTC. Translation: CASSHMSPASWYF.

The chain carries TRBV28 and TRBJ2-3; 7 nucleotides align to TRBD2. The CDR3 has 14 residues. CDR1 is MDHEN and CDR2 is SYDVKM in the germline V gene. The V segment lost 6 bases and the J segment 4 bases; nucleotides outside the gene matches: 7. CDR3 loop: CASRMGGSADTQYF. CDR3 DNA: TGTGCCAGCAGGATGGGCGGGAGCGCAGATACGCAGTATTTT.